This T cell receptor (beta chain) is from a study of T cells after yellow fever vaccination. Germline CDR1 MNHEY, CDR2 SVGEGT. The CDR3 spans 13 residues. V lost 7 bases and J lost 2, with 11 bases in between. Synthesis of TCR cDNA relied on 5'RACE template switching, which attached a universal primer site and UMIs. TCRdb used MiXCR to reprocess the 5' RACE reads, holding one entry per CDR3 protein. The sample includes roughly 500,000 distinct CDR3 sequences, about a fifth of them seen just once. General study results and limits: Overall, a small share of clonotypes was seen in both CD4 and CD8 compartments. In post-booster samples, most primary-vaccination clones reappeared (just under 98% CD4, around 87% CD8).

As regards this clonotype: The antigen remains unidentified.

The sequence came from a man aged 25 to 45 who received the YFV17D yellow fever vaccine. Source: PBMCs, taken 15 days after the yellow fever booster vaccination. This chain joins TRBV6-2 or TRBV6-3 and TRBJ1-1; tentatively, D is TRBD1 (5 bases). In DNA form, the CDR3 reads TGTGCCAGCAACGACAGAAGTAACACTGAAGCTTTCTTT. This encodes CASNDRSNTEAFF.